Presented here are 27 T cell receptor beta chains from one specimen sequenced in a study of T cells in Graves' hyperthyroidism and ophthalmopathy. The TCR beta CDR3 regions underwent amplification using RNA transcripts as the source. The HTBI primer set was used in a first-round RT-PCR of the TCR CDR3. TCRdb used MiXCR to reprocess the multiplex PCR reads, holding one entry per CDR3 protein. Here the sample spans about 380,000 distinct CDR3 sequences, roughly 14% being singletons. What was sequenced was blood. The source is a man aged 25-40 years with Graves' hyperthyroidism that later progressed to Graves' ophthalmopathy.

The table lists this clonotype with many counts. V is TRBV3-1 and J is TRBJ1-2; D gene unclear. The CDR3 is 13 residues long. Germline CDR1 is LGHDT and CDR2 is YNNKEL (reference sequence). Trimming left V 4 bases short and J 5 bases short, with 11 bases between. The CDR3: CASSRTQWYGYTF. CDR3 nucleotides: TGTGCCAGCAGCCGGACCCAGTGGTATGGCTACACCTTC. Full variable domain (missing parts from reference TRBV3-1 and TRBJ1-2): DTAVSQTPKYLVTQMGNDKSIKCEQNLGHDTMYWYKQDSKKFLKIMFSYNNKELIINETVPNRFSPKSPDKAHLNLHINSLELGDSAVYFCASSRTQWYGYTFGSGTRLTVV.

Comment on this clonotype: The junction and the germline gene differ at one end; a read error may be behind it. The gene calls are TRBV5-1 and TRBJ1-4; TRBD1 might be the D (6 bases). The germline gives CDR1 SGHRS, CDR2 YFSETQ. The CDR3 length is 14 residues. The CDR3: CASSSGTRNERLFF. CDR3 in DNA: TGCGCCAGCAGCTCCGGGACAAGGAATGAAAGACTGTTTTTT.

This clonotype was detected many times. The genes are TRBV7-2 and TRBJ2-2, with D perhaps TRBD1 (7 bases). CDR1 is SGHTA and CDR2 is FQGNSA in the germline V gene. The CDR3 loop spans 15 amino acids. Trimming pared 5 bases from V and 2 bases from J, leaving 12 bases between. The CDR3 loop is CASSRRDRNTGELFF. The CDR3 coding sequence is TGTGCCAGCAGCCGGCGGGACAGAAACACCGGGGAGCTGTTTTTT.

The CDR3 protein is CATSRAGSNYGYTF. The CDR3 DNA is TGTGCCACCAGCAGAGCTGGCAGTAACTATGGCTACACCTTC. The J gene is TRBJ1-2, the V gene TRBV15, with no clear D. The CDR3 is 14 residues long. Trimming removed 1 base at V and 1 base at J, with 7 bases between. Germline CDR1 reads LNHNV; CDR2 reads YYDKDF (reference sequence).

This chain connects TRBV5-1 to TRBJ2-3, with TRBD1 as a possible D gene (6 bases). Germline-derived CDR1 and CDR2 are SGHRS and YFSETQ. V lost 4 bases and J 5 bases, leaving 23 bases between the germline ends. The CDR3 contains 17 residues. The CDR3 here is CASSLLHGTHRQDTQYF. DNA for the CDR3: TGCGCCAGCAGCCTGCTGCACGGGACACACAGGCAAGATACGCAGTATTTT.

This clonotype has a handful of counts. The V call is TRBV29-1, the J call TRBJ2-5, with a tentative D call TRBD1 (5 bases). This CDR3 is built from 13 residues. V gave up 2 bases and J gave up 2 bases, with 9 bases separating them. Germline CDR1 reads SQVTM; CDR2 reads ANQGSEA. CDR3 DNA: TGCAGCGTTGAAAGCAGGGCTCAAGAGACCCAGTACTTC. Translation gives CSVESRAQETQYF. Full variable domain (rest looked up from reference TRBV29-1 and TRBJ2-5): SAVISQKPSRDICQRGTSLTIQCQVDSQVTMMFWYRQQPGQSLTLIATANQGSEATYESGFVIDKFPISRPNLTFSTLTVSNMSPEDSSIYLCSVESRAQETQYFGPGTRLLVL.

This clonotype turned up a few times. This rearrangement joins TRBV7-9 to TRBJ1-4; D might be TRBD1 (6 bases). Trimming removed 3 bases from V and 1 base from J, with 12 bases in between. Germline V lookup: CDR1 SEHNR, CDR2 FQNEAQ (reference sequence). The CDR3 is 16 residues long. The CDR3 reads CASSFSRGRTNEKLFF. CDR3 in DNA: TGTGCCAGCAGCTTTAGCCGGGGGCGAACTAATGAAAAACTGTTTTTT.

V and J are TRBV19 and TRBJ2-1, with TRBD2 matching over 10 bases. CDR1 is LNHDA, CDR2 SQIVND, per germline (reference sequence). J gave up 7 bases and V 4 bases, and 10 bases lay outside the gene matches. The CDR3 runs 16 residues. DNA of the CDR3: TGTGCCAGTAGTAGGATCGGGACTAGCGCCCAAAATGAGCAGTTCTTC. It encodes CASSRIGTSAQNEQFF.

Worth noting for this clonotype: A single base separates this from a much larger clone, so it may be a read error. It is likely a read error, because the conserved phenylalanine at the end of the CDR3 is missing. For the CDR3, the DNA is TGTGCCAGCAGTTACTCGTACAGTTTGTATCAGCCCCAGCATCTT. Translation gives CASSYSYSLYQPQHL. The gene calls are TRBV6-5 and TRBJ1-5; no definite D call. The length of the CDR3 is 15 residues. Germline-derived CDR1 and CDR2 are MNHEY and SVGAGI. Deletions cut 0 bases from V and 5 bases from J, with 11 bases between.

Many counts were recorded for this clonotype. The V gene is TRBV28, the J gene TRBJ1-6; D might be TRBD1 (6 bases). This CDR3 region has 13 residues. Between the trimmed V and J ends, which lost 5 bases and 17 bases, there was a span of 19 bases. Germline V CDR1 and CDR2: MDHEN, SYDVKM. The CDR3 region is CASSRYGGRSVHF. The DNA for the CDR3 is TGTGCCAGCAGTCGATACGGGGGGCGCAGCGTCCACTTT.

As for this clonotype: It is likely a read error, because the conserved phenylalanine at the end of the CDR3 is missing. The rearrangement joins TRBV10-3 to TRBJ1-1; 9 bases align to TRBD1. In germline, CDR1 is ENHRY, CDR2 SYGVKD. This CDR3 is 16 amino acids long. The ends lost 5 bases at V and 5 bases at J; junction bases unmatched: 12. The CDR3 region is CAISTPTQGATTEAFL. CDR3 DNA: TGTGCCATCAGTACCCCTACACAGGGGGCAACAACTGAAGCTTTCCTT.

This clonotype was seen many times. V and J are TRBV6-1 and TRBJ2-1, with 12 positions matching TRBD1. Germline values: CDR1 MNHNS, CDR2 SASEGT. The CDR3 spans 15 residues. The junction had 6 bases not matched to a gene; V was cut back by 5 bases and J by 7 bases. The CDR3 loop reads CASSLGQGAGNEQFF. The CDR3 DNA reads TGTGCCAGCAGTCTGGGACAGGGGGCGGGTAATGAGCAGTTCTTC.

The rearrangement links TRBV3-1 to TRBJ2-2; a possible D gene is TRBD1 (6 bases). V was trimmed by 1 base and J by 7 bases, leaving 13 bases between them. The germline V gene has CDR1 LGHDT and CDR2 YNNKEL (reference sequence). The CDR3 consists of 15 residues. CDR3 protein: CASSQVSGVIGELFF. The CDR3 DNA sequence: TGTGCCAGCAGCCAAGTTTCAGGGGTTATCGGGGAGCTGTTTTTT.

This clonotype was seen once. A read error is likely, as this CDR3 ends without the conserved phenylalanine or tryptophan. The chain recombines TRBV27 with TRBJ2-4, with D tentatively TRBD1 (6 bases). The CDR3 has 15 amino acids. V was shortened by 2 bases and J by 1 base, with 9 bases between the two germline ends. Germline V CDR1 and CDR2: MNHEY, SMNVEV (reference sequence). CDR3 loop: CASSLLRGAKNIQYL. The CDR3 DNA follows: TGTGCCAGCAGTTTACTCAGGGGTGCCAAAAACATTCAGTACCTC.

This clonotype was counted ten times or more. V and J are TRBV11-2 and TRBJ2-1; 9 nucleotides align to TRBD1. V gave up 2 bases and J gave up 2 bases; unmatched junction bases: 4. The germline V gene has CDR1 SGHAT and CDR2 FQNNGV. CDR3 length equals 16 residues. CDR3 DNA: TGTGCCAGCAGCTTACGGACAGGGGTCGCCTACAATGAGCAGTTCTTC. Encoded protein: CASSLRTGVAYNEQFF.

This clonotype showed up just a few times. This chain links TRBV7-9 with TRBJ2-2; D may correspond to TRBD1 or TRBD2 (7 bases each). The ends were cut back, 3 bases at V and 5 bases at J, with 13 bases in the middle. This CDR3 spans 15 amino acids. The germline V gene has CDR1 SEHNR and CDR2 FQNEAQ (reference sequence). The chain's CDR3 is CASSFRGGLTGELFF. For the CDR3, the DNA is TGTGCCAGCAGCTTCAGGGGGGGCCTTACCGGGGAGCTGTTTTTT.

This clonotype was counted ten times or more. CDR3 amino acids: CASSLGGSVDIQYF. The CDR3 DNA reads TGTGCCAGCAGTTTGGGGGGGAGTGTGGACATTCAGTACTTC. The gene calls are TRBV28 and TRBJ2-4; 7 nucleotides align to TRBD2. The CDR3 extends over 14 amino acids. J gave up 8 bases and V 3 bases, and 7 bases lay outside the gene matches. Germline V gives CDR1 MDHEN, CDR2 SYDVKM. Full variable domain (missing parts from reference TRBV28 and TRBJ2-4): DVKVTQSSRYLVKRTGEKVFLECVQDMDHENMFWYRQDPGLGLRLIYFSYDVKMKEKGDIPEGYSVSREKKERFSLILESASTNQTSMYLCASSLGGSVDIQYFGAGTRLSVL.

The chain employs TRBV20-1 and TRBJ1-1; perhaps TRBD1 as D (5 bases). CDR1 and CDR2 from the germline V gene are DFQATT and SNEGSKA (reference sequence). CDR3 length equals 14 residues. Trimming left V 0 bases short and J 11 bases short, with 19 bases between. The CDR3 DNA reads TGCAGTGCTAGAGATCTATTTGGGGGGGTGTGGGCTTTCTTT. It is translated as CSARDLFGGVWAFF.

The chain links TRBV12-3 or TRBV12-4 to TRBJ1-3; D is undetermined. Trimming took off 7 bases at V and 0 bases at J, with 7 bases between the two ends. The CDR3 is made up of 13 amino acids. CDR3 region: CASTQRSGNTIYF. The CDR3 coding sequence is TGTGCCAGCACTCAACGCTCTGGAAACACCATATATTTT.

This clonotype has a count of ten or more. The chain recombines TRBV10-3 with TRBJ2-5, with TRBD1 identical over 7 bases. The CDR3 runs 15 residues. The germline CDR1 and CDR2 sequences are ENHRY and SYGVKD. Trimming took 3 bases from V and 5 from J; bases not matched to a gene: 9. CDR3 region: CAISDQTGTWETQYF. DNA of the CDR3: TGTGCCATCAGTGACCAGACAGGGACGTGGGAGACCCAGTACTTC.

The J gene is TRBJ2-6, the V gene TRBV5-1, with a weak D call TRBD1 (6 bases). Trimming removed 4 bases at V and 1 base at J, with 9 bases between. Germline loops: CDR1 SGHRS, CDR2 YFSETQ. This CDR3 spans 15 amino acids. CDR3 DNA: TGCGCCAGCAGCCACACAGGGTCTGGGGCCAACGTCCTGACTTTC. Encoded protein: CASSHTGSGANVLTF.

The sample holds one count of this clonotype. The chain carries TRBV5-6 and TRBJ1-4, with TRBD1 matching over 9 bases. The V and J ends lost 7 bases and 4 bases, in that order; junction bases with no gene match: 2. The CDR3 covers 13 residues. Per germline, CDR1 SGHDT and CDR2 YYEEEE. The CDR3 DNA reads as TGTGCCAGCGGACAGGGGCTTAATGAAAAACTGTTTTTT. Its protein is CASGQGLNEKLFF.

Note on this clonotype: This may come from a read error, since a much larger clone is one base off. The gene calls are TRBV13 and TRBJ2-3, with a weak D call TRBD2 (5 bases). CDR3 size: 15 residues. Per the germline V gene, CDR1 is PRHDT and CDR2 is FYEKMQ (reference sequence). The CDR3 sequence: CAGSFGRGSTDTQYF. CDR3 DNA sequence: TGTGCCGGCAGCTTCGGTCGGGGAAGCACAGATACGCAGTATTTT. Full variable domain (rest looked up from reference TRBV13 and TRBJ2-3): AAGVIQSPRHLIKEKRETATLKCYPIPRHDTVYWYQQGPGQDPQFLISFYEKMQSDKGSIPDRFSAQQFSDYHSELNMSSLELGDSALYFCAGSFGRGSTDTQYFGPGTRLTVL.

This clonotype was detected a few times. This chain's CDR3 is CASRTGVGYNSPLHF. CDR3 nucleotide sequence: TGTGCCAGCCGAACAGGGGTCGGATATAATTCACCCCTCCACTTT. The J gene is TRBJ1-6, the V gene TRBV27; 7 bases fit TRBD1. CDR1 and CDR2 from the germline V gene are MNHEY and SMNVEV (reference sequence). The CDR3 covers 15 residues. Unmatched junction bases numbered 8, after V lost 8 bases and J lost 4 bases.

The chain carries TRBV5-1 and TRBJ2-7, with TRBD1 matching over 9 bases. The CDR3 length is 15 residues. Losses at the gene ends were 6 bases for V and 3 bases for J; bases not matched to a gene: 10. Germline CDR1 SGHRS, CDR2 YFSETQ. In DNA, the CDR3 is TGCGCCAGCACCTGGGACAGGGAGTCCTACTACGAGCAGTACTTC. Encoded protein: CASTWDRESYYEQYF.

This clonotype appeared many times. The chain employs TRBV11-2 and TRBJ1-1, with no clear D. The CDR3 runs to 12 residues. Trimming took off 5 bases at V and 4 bases at J, with 8 bases between the two ends. The germline V gene encodes CDR1 SGHAT and CDR2 FQNNGV. As DNA, the CDR3 is TGTGCCAGCAGCCCTAAAGGCACTGAAGCTTTCTTT. Amino acids: CASSPKGTEAFF.

Comment on this clonotype: The CDR3 ends on some other residue instead of the conserved phenylalanine or tryptophan, so this is likely a read error. V and J are TRBV3-1 and TRBJ2-1; 10 bases line up with TRBD2. This CDR3 has 18 amino acids. Germline V gives CDR1 LGHDT, CDR2 YNNKEL (reference sequence). The J segment lost 2 bases and the V segment lost 0 bases, leaving 7 bases of the junction unmatched. CDR3 sequence: CASSQDLGSGGPYNEQFL. CDR3 sequence (DNA): TGTGCCAGCAGCCAAGATCTTGGTAGCGGGGGGCCCTACAATGAGCAGTTCCTC.